Sequencing of this T cell receptor beta chain was carried out in a study of T cells expressing NK-cell markers. Study overall: Among the eight sequenced donors, seven tested HCMV-seropositive and one tested seronegative.

About this clonotype itself: Its specificity is not known.

Study-level points and caveats: These same clonotypes (in a few donors) also led the CD3+CD56-NKG2C+ fraction.

The CDR3 contains 14 residues. Germline loops: CDR1 MRHNA, CDR2 SNTAGT. TCRdb reprocessed the 5' RACE reads, with one entry per CDR3 protein and no DNA. The sample data list fewer than 400,000 distinct CDR3 sequences. The receptor's source is a man between 18 and 69 years old in good health. The J gene is TRBJ2-2, the V gene TRBV6-4; as DNA is missing, the TRBD1 call by TCRdb cannot be tested. Sequenced material: blood T cells: a sorted CD56 or NKG2C T cell subset, CD4+ or CD8+ T cells, or bulk PBMC T cells (not recorded which). This chain's CDR3 is CASSPDRAAGELFF.